This TCR beta chain was captured in a study of shared clonotypes between healthy human individuals. Study at large: A donor's plate count was three for CD4 naive and three for CD4 memory; CD8 naive had two and CD8 memory one.

Naive CD8 populations comprised CD45RO-negative cells positively selected for CCR7, excluding terminally differentiated effector memory CD45RA+ cells. All donors were Caucasian adults living in Nashville, Tennessee. Each replicate PCR on the sorted subsets used approximately 200 ng DNA (around 30,000 T cell genomes). The protocol was immunoSEQ multiplex PCR, while the TCRdb copy is restricted to in-frame clones and leaves out a portion. The repertoire consists of 560,000 or so clones, with approximately 96% occurring once and the leading ten covering around 0.1%. As to this clone: The antigen is unknown.

Germline CDR1 is SGHAT and CDR2 is FQNNGV. V gave up 5 bases and J gave up 3 bases; unmatched junction bases: 9. There are 16 residues in the CDR3. Notes on the study in general: Represented diversity (both genetic and exposure-history) was limited by the small number of donors.

The clonotype comes from a woman in her thirties in good health. This rearrangement joins TRBV11-2 to TRBJ2-2, with 7 nucleotides matching TRBD2. The sequencing sample was made of naive CD8+ T cells sorted from blood. Written as DNA, the CDR3 is TGTGCCAGCAGCCGCCCAAGCGGGATGCACACCGGGGAGCTGTTTTTT. Its translation is CASSRPSGMHTGELFF.